This entry is about one T cell receptor (beta chain). Its specificity is unknown. The protocol was immunoSEQ multiplex PCR, while the TCRdb copy is restricted to in-frame clones and leaves out a portion. The sample has about 30,000 clones; around three fifths are singletons. Libraries of TCR beta were made from about 1.8 micrograms of genomic DNA that came from cryopreserved PBMCs. The data stem from a study of cytotoxic CD8 clonotypes in ibrutinib-treated CLL. Overall study context: Samples averaged roughly 260,000 productive templates and roughly 86,000 productive rearrangements. Regarding the study as a whole: Public clonotypes, rarely seen, contracted or held steady on treatment. Higher circulating CD8+ T-cell counts strongly accompanied higher baseline clonality, above age-matched healthy donors.

Trimming took 6 bases from V and 8 from J; bases not matched to a gene: 9. Germline V CDR1 and CDR2: SNHLY, FYNNEI. This CDR3 has 15 amino acids. The gene calls are TRBV2 and TRBJ1-4; 10 positions agree with TRBD1. The receptor comes from a human donor with chronic lymphocytic leukemia. The sequencing here drew on PBMCs, taken before ibrutinib treatment. CDR3 coding DNA: TGTGCCAGCAGATCCAGACAGGGGGCTGCAGAAAAACTGTTTTTT. Its translation: CASRSRQGAAEKLFF.